Listed below are T cell receptor beta chains from one sample, sequenced in a study of blood T cell repertoires in COVID-19. Some clones are missing from TCRdb's copy, which holds only in-frame ones; the method was immunoSEQ multiplex PCR. The sample has 150,000 or so clones, roughly nine tenths seen once. What was sequenced was peripheral blood. The receptors come from a man in his 60s with active or convalescent COVID-19. CDR3s leave out the opening cysteine and the closing phenylalanine or tryptophan. Only part of the rows carry a size: once, few, many, or a class if the clone is expanded.

CDR3 length	clone size	J gene	V gene	CDR3 protein
14	-	TRBJ2-3	TRBV6-5	ASSYLSWPSTDTQY
13	few	TRBJ2-3	TRBV19	ASSMSLAGTDTQY
16	-	TRBJ2-7	TRBV18	ASSPFSGTSGRTSEQY
10	-	TRBJ1-2	TRBV29-1	SVFYFNYGYT
12	-	TRBJ2-7	TRBV19	ASSTGQVTHEQY
10	-	TRBJ2-1	TRBV6-5	ASSPTSGGQF
13	-	TRBJ1-3	TRBV19	ASSTRQRSGNTIY
13	-	TRBJ2-1	TRBV7-9	ASSPHVRSYNEQF
13	-	TRBJ1-2	TRBV18	ASSPLDRGHYGYT
15	many	TRBJ2-2	TRBV7-6	ASSFNAGLEFVGELF
17	-	TRBJ2-1	TRBV5-1	ASSYKRMPAGGPTDEQF
14	-	TRBJ1-5	TRBV28	ASSPTLGQGRQPQH
13	-	TRBJ2-1	TRBV6-5	ASSPAGTGGNEQF
12	-	TRBJ2-1	TRBV24-1	ATSDQGSYNEQF
11	-	TRBJ2-3	TRBV6-5	ASSMAGTDTQY
13	-	TRBJ1-4	TRBV6-6	ASSTGGALGEKLF
15	-	TRBJ1-3	TRBV3-1/TRBV3-2	ASSQGIQGLSGNTIY
12	-	TRBJ2-5	TRBV5-5	ASSLVGGEETQY
12	-	TRBJ2-1	TRBV7-9	ASMGTGRYNEQF
13	-	TRBJ2-7	TRBV4-1	ASSQDWAGGYEQY
14	once	TRBJ2-1	TRBV5-8	ASSQILARYYNEQF
14	-	TRBJ1-4	TRBV24-1	ATRGTGGFWDEKLF
12	-	TRBJ2-7	TRBV19	ASSIGGRVHEQY
13	-	TRBJ1-5	TRBV6-4	ASSDSGDSNQPQH
14	-	TRBJ1-3	TRBV4-1	ASSHPYRSSGNTIY
12	-	TRBJ1-3	TRBV27	ASSFTTGGNTIY
13	once	TRBJ2-5	TRBV2	ASFQSGLAGTTQY
17	-	TRBJ2-4	TRBV5-8	ASSLETGTGPFSKNIQY
13	-	TRBJ1-1	TRBV3-1/TRBV3-2	ASSQAGMGGTEAF
16	-	TRBJ2-1	TRBV11-3	ASSLGLAGTPSYNEQF
14	-	TRBJ2-1	TRBV7-7	ASSLSFASSYNEQF
12	once	TRBJ1-1	TRBV5-1	ASSSDTANTEAF
14	once	TRBJ1-2	TRBV5-8	ASSFHTRQGRSGYT
10	-	TRBJ1-3	TRBV6-5	ATHRGPNTIY
12	-	TRBJ2-5	TRBV5-1	ASSTGTAQETQY
14	-	TRBJ1-4	TRBV18	ASSPLGGGANEKLF
12	-	TRBJ2-5	TRBV2	ASSQQGVGETQY